This TCR beta chain was retrieved from a study of blood T cell repertoires in COVID-19. Study-level information: Samples of COVID-19 (acute and convalescent) were obtained from the United States, Italy and Spain. PBMCs, B-cell-depleted T cells, or T cells provided the cDNA or gDNA that made up the material.

Per the original methods: Reference gene primers were amplified, and this amplification served to estimate nucleated cell counts. The table came from immunoSEQ multiplex PCR; TCRdb's copy has only in-frame clones and leaves some out. The D gene and trimming were derived from the DNA, and the V and J assignments and clone size from that table. The data contain 95,000 to 130,000 clones, over 80% of them singletons. Per germline, CDR1 SEHNR and CDR2 FQNEAQ (reference sequence). V was pared by 4 bases and J by 0 bases, with 12 bases of the junction left unmatched. The CDR3 has 17 residues. The clonotype was recovered from a man aged 25-40 years with acute or convalescent COVID-19. Sequencing input: peripheral blood. The chain employs TRBV7-9 and TRBJ2-7; 7 nucleotides line up with TRBD1. The CDR3 here is CASSSTPGDSDSYEQYF. The DNA for the CDR3 is TGTGCCAGCAGCTCCACCCCCGGGGACAGCGACTCCTACGAGCAGTACTTC.